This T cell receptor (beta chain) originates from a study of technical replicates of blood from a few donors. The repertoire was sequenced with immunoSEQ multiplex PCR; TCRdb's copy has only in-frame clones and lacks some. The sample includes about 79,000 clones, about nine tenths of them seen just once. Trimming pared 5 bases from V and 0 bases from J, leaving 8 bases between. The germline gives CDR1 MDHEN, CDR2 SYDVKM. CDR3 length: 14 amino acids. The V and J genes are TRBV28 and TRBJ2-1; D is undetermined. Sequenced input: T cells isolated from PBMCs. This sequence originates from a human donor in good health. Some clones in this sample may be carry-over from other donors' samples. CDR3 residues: CASSPLGSYNEQFF. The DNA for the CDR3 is TGTGCCAGCAGTCCCCTCGGCTCCTACAATGAGCAGTTCTTC.